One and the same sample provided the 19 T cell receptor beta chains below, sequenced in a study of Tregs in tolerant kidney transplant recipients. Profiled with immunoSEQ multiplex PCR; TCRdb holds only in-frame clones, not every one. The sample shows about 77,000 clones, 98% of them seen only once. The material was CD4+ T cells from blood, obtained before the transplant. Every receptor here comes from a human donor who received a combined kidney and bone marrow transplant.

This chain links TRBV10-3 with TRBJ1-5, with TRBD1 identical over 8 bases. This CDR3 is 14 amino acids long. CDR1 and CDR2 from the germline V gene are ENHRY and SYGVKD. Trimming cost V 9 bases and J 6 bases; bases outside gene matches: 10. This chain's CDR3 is CAMWGGQVGQPQHF. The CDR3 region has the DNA TGTGCCATGTGGGGGGGACAGGTCGGTCAGCCCCAGCATTTT.

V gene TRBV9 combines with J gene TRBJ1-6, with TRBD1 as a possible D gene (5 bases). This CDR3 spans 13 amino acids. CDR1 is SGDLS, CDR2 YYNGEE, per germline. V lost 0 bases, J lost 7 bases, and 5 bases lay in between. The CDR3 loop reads CASSVEGNSPLHF. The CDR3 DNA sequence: TGTGCCAGCAGCGTAGAGGGGAATTCACCCCTCCACTTT. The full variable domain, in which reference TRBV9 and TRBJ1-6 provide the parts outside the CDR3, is DSGVTQTPKHLITATGQRVTLRCSPRSGDLSVYWYQQSLDQGLQFLIQYYNGEERAKGNILERFSAQQFPDLHSELNLSSLELGDSALYFCASSVEGNSPLHFGNGTRLTVT.

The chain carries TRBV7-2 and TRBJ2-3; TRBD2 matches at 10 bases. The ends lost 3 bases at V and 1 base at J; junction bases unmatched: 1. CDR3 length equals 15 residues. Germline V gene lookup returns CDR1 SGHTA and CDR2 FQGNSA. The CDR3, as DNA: TGTGCCAGCAGCTTCCTAGCGGGAGGCACAGATACGCAGTATTTT. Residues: CASSFLAGGTDTQYF. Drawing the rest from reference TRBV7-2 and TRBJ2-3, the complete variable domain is GAGVSQSPSNKVTEKGKDVELRCDPISGHTALYWYRQSLGQGLEFLIYFQGNSAPDKSGLPSDRFSAERTGGSVSTLTIQRTQQEDSAVYLCASSFLAGGTDTQYFGPGTRLTVL.

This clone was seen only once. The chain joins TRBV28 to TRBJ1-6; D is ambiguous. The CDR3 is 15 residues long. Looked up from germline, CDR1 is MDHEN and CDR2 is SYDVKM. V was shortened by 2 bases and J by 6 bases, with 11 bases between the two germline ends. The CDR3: CASSLRRAFNSPLHF. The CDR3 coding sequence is TGTGCCAGCAGTTTAAGGAGGGCTTTTAATTCACCCCTCCACTTT.

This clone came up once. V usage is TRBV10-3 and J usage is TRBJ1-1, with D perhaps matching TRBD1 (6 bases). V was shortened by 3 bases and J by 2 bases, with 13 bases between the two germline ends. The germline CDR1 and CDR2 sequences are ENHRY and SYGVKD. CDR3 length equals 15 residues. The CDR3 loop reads CAISEVPGANTEAFF. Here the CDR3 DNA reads TGTGCCATCAGTGAAGTCCCAGGGGCAAACACTGAAGCTTTCTTT.

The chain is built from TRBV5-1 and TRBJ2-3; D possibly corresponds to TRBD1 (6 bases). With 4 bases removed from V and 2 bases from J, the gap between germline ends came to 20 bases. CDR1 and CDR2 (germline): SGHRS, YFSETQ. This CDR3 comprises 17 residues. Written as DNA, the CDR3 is TGCGCCAGCAGCATAGGTGGCTGGGACACTAACACAGATACGCAGTATTTT. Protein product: CASSIGGWDTNTDTQYF.

The CDR3 region is CASSIARVADTQYF. CDR3 sequence (DNA): TGTGCCAGTAGTATCGCGAGAGTGGCAGATACGCAGTATTTT. This chain joins TRBV19 and TRBJ2-3; D ambiguous. Germline loops: CDR1 LNHDA, CDR2 SQIVND (reference sequence). V was cut by 3 bases and J by 4 bases, with 11 bases left in between. The CDR3 extends over 14 amino acids.

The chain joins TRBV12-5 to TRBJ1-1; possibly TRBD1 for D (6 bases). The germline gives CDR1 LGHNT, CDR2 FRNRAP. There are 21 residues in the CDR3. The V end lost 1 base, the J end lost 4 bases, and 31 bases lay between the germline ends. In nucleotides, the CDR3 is TGTGCTAGTGGTTTGGGCTTGGGGTGGTCAGGGGATTTGGAGAGGACCACTGAAGCTTTCTTT. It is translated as CASGLGLGWSGDLERTTEAFF.

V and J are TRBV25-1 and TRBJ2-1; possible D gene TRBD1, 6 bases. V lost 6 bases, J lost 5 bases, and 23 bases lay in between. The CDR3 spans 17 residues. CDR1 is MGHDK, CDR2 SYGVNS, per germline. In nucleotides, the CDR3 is TGTGCCAGCAGCCCCCGGTGGTTAGGGGGTCACCACAATGAGCAGTTCTTC. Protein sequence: CASSPRWLGGHHNEQFF.

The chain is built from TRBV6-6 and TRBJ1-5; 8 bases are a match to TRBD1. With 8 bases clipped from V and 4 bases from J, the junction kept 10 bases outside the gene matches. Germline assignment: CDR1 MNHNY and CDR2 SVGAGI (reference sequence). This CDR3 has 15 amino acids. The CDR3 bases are TGTGCCAGCCAAAGGGACAGGCAAATTAATCAGCCCCAGCATTTT. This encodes CASQRDRQINQPQHF.

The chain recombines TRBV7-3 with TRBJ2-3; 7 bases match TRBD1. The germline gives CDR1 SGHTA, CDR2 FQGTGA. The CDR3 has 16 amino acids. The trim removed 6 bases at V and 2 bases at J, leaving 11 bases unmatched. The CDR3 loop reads CASSSRPGQNTDTQYF. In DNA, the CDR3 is TGTGCCAGCAGTTCGCGACCGGGACAGAACACAGATACGCAGTATTTT.

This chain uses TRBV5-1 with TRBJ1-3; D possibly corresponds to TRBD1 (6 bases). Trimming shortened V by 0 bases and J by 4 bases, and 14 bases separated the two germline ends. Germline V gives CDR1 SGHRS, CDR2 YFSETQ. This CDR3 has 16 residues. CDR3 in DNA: TGCGCCAGCAGCTTGGGACAGGCCCGCGGGGGAAACACCATATATTTT. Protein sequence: CASSLGQARGGNTIYF.

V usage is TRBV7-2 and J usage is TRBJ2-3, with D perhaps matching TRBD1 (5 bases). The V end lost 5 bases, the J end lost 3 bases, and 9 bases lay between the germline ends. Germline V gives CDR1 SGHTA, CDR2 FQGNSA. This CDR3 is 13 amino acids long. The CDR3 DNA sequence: TGTGCCAGCAGCCTACAGGTTACAGATACGCAGTATTTT. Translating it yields CASSLQVTDTQYF.

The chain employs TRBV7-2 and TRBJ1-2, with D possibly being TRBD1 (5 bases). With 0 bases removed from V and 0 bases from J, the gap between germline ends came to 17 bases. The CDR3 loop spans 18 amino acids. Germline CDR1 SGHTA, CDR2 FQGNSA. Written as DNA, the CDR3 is TGTGCCAGCAGCTTAGCGGCAGGAGGGGCCACCTCTAACTATGGCTACACCTTC. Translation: CASSLAAGGATSNYGYTF. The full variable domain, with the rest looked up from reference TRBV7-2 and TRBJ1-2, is GAGVSQSPSNKVTEKGKDVELRCDPISGHTALYWYRQSLGQGLEFLIYFQGNSAPDKSGLPSDRFSAERTGGSVSTLTIQRTQQEDSAVYLCASSLAAGGATSNYGYTFGSGTRLTVV.

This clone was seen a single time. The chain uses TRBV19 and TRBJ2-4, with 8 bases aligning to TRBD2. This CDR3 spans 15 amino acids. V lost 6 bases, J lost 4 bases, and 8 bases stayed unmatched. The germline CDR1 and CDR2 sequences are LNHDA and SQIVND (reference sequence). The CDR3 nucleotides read TGTGCCAGTAGGAAGGTAGCGGGGATAAAAAACATTCAGTACTTC. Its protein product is CASRKVAGIKNIQYF.

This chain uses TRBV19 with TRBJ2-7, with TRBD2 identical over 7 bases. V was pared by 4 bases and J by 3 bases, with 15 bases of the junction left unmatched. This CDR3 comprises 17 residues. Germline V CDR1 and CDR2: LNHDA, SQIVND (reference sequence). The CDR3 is CASSNHPQSGENYEQYF. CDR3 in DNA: TGTGCCAGTAGTAACCACCCTCAGAGCGGGGAGAACTACGAGCAGTACTTC.

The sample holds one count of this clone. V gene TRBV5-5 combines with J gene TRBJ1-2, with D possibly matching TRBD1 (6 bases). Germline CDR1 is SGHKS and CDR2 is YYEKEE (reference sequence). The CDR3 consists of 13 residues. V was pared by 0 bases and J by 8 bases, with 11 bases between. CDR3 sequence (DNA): TGTGCCAGCAGCTTGGGGGGGCGGGCCGGCTACACCTTC. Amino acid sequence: CASSLGGRAGYTF.

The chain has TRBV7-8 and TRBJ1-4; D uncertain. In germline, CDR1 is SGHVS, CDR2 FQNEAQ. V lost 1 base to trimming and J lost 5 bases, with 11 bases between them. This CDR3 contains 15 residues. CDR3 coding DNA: TGTGCCAGCAGCTTAGTGCCAGGAAGAAATGAAAAACTGTTTTTT. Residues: CASSLVPGRNEKLFF.

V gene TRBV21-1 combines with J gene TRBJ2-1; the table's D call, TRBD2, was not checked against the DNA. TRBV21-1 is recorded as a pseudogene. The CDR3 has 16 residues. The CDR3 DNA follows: TGTGCCAGCAGCCCCCCTCCGGGACTAGCGGGAAGAGGGCAGTTCTTC. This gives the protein CASSPPPGLAGRGQFF.